This entry concerns a single TCR beta chain. After removal of 2 bases from V and 2 bases from J, the junction contained 5 bases not matched to a gene. CDR3 size: 16 residues. Germline V CDR1 and CDR2: MNHEY, SVGAGI. Authors' methods: The authors estimated nucleated cell counts from reference gene primer amplification. Here immunoSEQ multiplex PCR was the method, and the copy in TCRdb shows in-frame clones only, minus some. That table is the source of V, J and clone size, and D and trimming were worked out from the DNA. The sample has about 40,000 clones, approximately 90% seen once; the top ten hold roughly 4.5%. The data belong to a study of blood T cell repertoires in COVID-19. For the study at large: Material from acute and convalescent COVID-19 was sourced from the United States, Italy and Spain. From T cells, B-cell-depleted T cells, or PBMCs came the material, which was cDNA or gDNA.

Seattle's cohort entered during active infection and was followed longitudinally. The genes are TRBV6-5 and TRBJ2-7, with 11 bases that match TRBD2. Sequenced input: peripheral blood. This TCR was sampled from a man aged 60 to 75 with COVID-19, enrolled during active disease. CDR3 DNA: TGTGCCAGCAGTTACGATGGGACTAGCGGTACCTACGAGCAGTACTTC. Translated, it gives CASSYDGTSGTYEQYF.